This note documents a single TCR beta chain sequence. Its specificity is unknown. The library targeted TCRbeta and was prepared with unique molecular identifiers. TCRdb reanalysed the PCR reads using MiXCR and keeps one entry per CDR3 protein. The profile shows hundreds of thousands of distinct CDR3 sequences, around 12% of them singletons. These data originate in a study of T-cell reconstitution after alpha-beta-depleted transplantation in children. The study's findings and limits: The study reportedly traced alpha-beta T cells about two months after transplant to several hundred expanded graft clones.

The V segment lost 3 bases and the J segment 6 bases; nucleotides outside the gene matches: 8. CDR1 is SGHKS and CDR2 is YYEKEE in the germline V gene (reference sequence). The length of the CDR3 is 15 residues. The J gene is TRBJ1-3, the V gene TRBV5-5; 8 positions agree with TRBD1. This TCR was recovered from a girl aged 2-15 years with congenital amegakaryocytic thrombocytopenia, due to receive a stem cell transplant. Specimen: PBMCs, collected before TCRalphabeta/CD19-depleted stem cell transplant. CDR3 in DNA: TGTGCCAGCAGCTCGGACAGGGAGTATGTAAACACCATATATTTT. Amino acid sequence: CASSSDREYVNTIYF. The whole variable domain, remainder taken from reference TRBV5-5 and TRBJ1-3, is DAGVTQSPTHLIKTRGQQVTLRCSPISGHKSVSWYQQVLGQGPQFIFQYYEKEERGRGNFPDRFSARQFPNYSSELNVNALLLGDSALYLCASSSDREYVNTIYFGEGSWLTVV.